One and the same sample provided the 14 T cell receptor beta chains below, sequenced in a study of response to subunit inactivated influenza vaccine. From the RT-PCR reads, TCRdb called clonotypes with MiXCR, one entry per CDR3 protein. The sample lists around 850,000 distinct CDR3 sequences; around 18% were seen once. The specimen was PBMCs from blood, collected 4 to 6 days after vaccination. The source is a man in his fifties who received an inactivated influenza vaccine.

This clonotype turned up a few times. The chain uses TRBV6-1 and TRBJ1-5; D is possibly TRBD1 (5 bases). The ends were cut back, 6 bases at V and 6 bases at J, with 12 bases in the middle. The CDR3 runs to 13 residues. In germline, CDR1 is MNHNS, CDR2 SASEGT. The CDR3 coding sequence is TGTGCCAGCAGCTGGGGGGTGGCTCAGCCCCAGCATTTT. Protein product: CASSWGVAQPQHF.

V usage is TRBV28 and J usage is TRBJ2-7; D not resolved. The CDR3 sequence is 14 residues long. CDR1 and CDR2 (germline): MDHEN, SYDVKM. V gave up 2 bases and J gave up 0 bases, with 8 bases separating them. The CDR3 is CASSLMGYSYEQYF. In DNA form, the CDR3 reads TGTGCCAGCAGTTTAATGGGGTACTCCTACGAGCAGTACTTC. The whole variable domain, filled in from reference TRBV28 and TRBJ2-7, reads DVKVTQSSRYLVKRTGEKVFLECVQDMDHENMFWYRQDPGLGLRLIYFSYDVKMKEKGDIPEGYSVSREKKERFSLILESASTNQTSMYLCASSLMGYSYEQYFGPGTRLTVT.

The chain is built from TRBV25-1 and TRBJ2-1; 8 nucleotides match TRBD2. Per germline, CDR1 MGHDK and CDR2 SYGVNS. This CDR3 comprises 15 residues. Trimming at V came to 7 bases and at J to 1 base, leaving 6 bases not matched to a gene. CDR3 in DNA: TGTGCCAGCATAGCGGGATCGGGGTCCTACAATGAGCAGTTCTTC. Amino acids: CASIAGSGSYNEQFF.

This clonotype was recorded a few times. CDR3 loop: CASRAPPGRGTGELFF. The CDR3, as DNA: TGTGCCAGCAGAGCTCCGCCGGGGCGCGGGACCGGGGAGCTGTTTTTT. The chain uses TRBV4-2 and TRBJ2-2; D tentatively reads TRBD1 or TRBD2 (5 bases each). V was pared by 6 bases and J by 5 bases, with 19 bases between. Germline V gene data show CDR1 as LGHNA and CDR2 as YNFKEQ. This CDR3 has 16 amino acids.

V usage is TRBV2 and J usage is TRBJ2-7, with TRBD2 identical over 10 bases. The CDR3 is made up of 15 amino acids. After removal of 2 bases from V and 1 base from J, the junction contained 2 bases not matched to a gene. CDR1 is SNHLY, CDR2 FYNNEI, per germline. Here the CDR3 reads CASSELAGVSYEQYF. Written as DNA, the CDR3 is TGTGCCAGCAGTGAACTAGCGGGAGTATCCTACGAGCAGTACTTC. The variable domain in full, completed from reference TRBV2 and TRBJ2-7, reads EPEVTQTPSHQVTQMGQEVILRCVPISNHLYFYWYRQILGQKVEFLVSFYNNEISEKSEIFDDQFSVERPDGSNFTLKIRSTKLEDSAMYFCASSELAGVSYEQYFGPGTRLTVT.

This clonotype was observed a handful of times. The rearrangement uses TRBV11-2 and TRBJ2-7, with a weak D call TRBD2 (6 bases). The germline gives CDR1 SGHAT, CDR2 FQNNGV. The CDR3 covers 12 residues. Trimming removed 6 bases from V and 2 bases from J, with 8 bases in between. CDR3 protein: CASRRGTYEQYF. The CDR3 nucleotides are TGTGCCAGCAGGCGGGGTACCTACGAGCAGTACTTC.

This clonotype has a count of ten or more. The CDR3 spells CSAPGPGGTELFF. CDR3 nucleotide sequence: TGCAGTGCACCTGGTCCGGGGGGCACCGAGCTGTTTTTT. The chain employs TRBV20-1 and TRBJ2-2; possible D gene TRBD2, 7 bases. The CDR3 loop spans 13 amino acids. From germline, CDR1 is DFQATT and CDR2 SNEGSKA (reference sequence). Trimming took off 6 bases at V and 11 bases at J, with 19 bases between the two ends.

The V gene is TRBV7-2, the J gene TRBJ2-5, with D uncertain. Germline V gives CDR1 SGHTA, CDR2 FQGNSA. The V end was cut by 1 base, the J end by 3 bases, with 9 bases between. This CDR3 spans 14 amino acids. The CDR3 nucleotides are TGTGCCAGCAGCTTAGACTTCGCCGAAGAGACCCAGTACTTC. Its translation is CASSLDFAEETQYF.

J is TRBJ2-2 and V is TRBV9; 12 bases fit TRBD2. Trimming removed 0 bases from V and 1 base from J; junction bases left unmatched: 7. Germline assignment: CDR1 SGDLS and CDR2 YYNGEE. The CDR3 spans 19 residues. For the CDR3, the DNA is TGTGCCAGCAGCGTAGGTTCTAGCGGGAGGGCCTGGAACACCGGGGAGCTGTTTTTT. It translates to CASSVGSSGRAWNTGELFF.

The rearrangement uses TRBV5-1 and TRBJ1-1, with D maybe TRBD1 (5 bases). Looked up from germline, CDR1 is SGHRS and CDR2 is YFSETQ. The CDR3 has 14 residues. With 4 bases removed from V and 6 bases from J, the gap between germline ends came to 16 bases. The CDR3, as DNA: TGCGCCAGCAGCATTACAGGCCTCGGGGCTGAAGCTTTCTTT. It is translated as CASSITGLGAEAFF. Variable domain in full (rest from reference TRBV5-1 and TRBJ1-1): KAGVTQTPRYLIKTRGQQVTLSCSPISGHRSVSWYQQTPGQGLQFLFEYFSETQRNKGNFPGRFSGRQFSNSRSEMNVSTLELGDSALYLCASSITGLGAEAFFGQGTRLTVV.

This rearrangement joins TRBV10-3 to TRBJ2-2; no definite D call. There are 13 residues in the CDR3. V gave up 4 bases and J gave up 7 bases, with 10 bases separating them. The germline gives CDR1 ENHRY, CDR2 SYGVKD. The CDR3 loop is CAISGFQDGELFF. CDR3 nucleotides: TGTGCCATCAGTGGGTTCCAGGACGGGGAGCTGTTTTTT.

This clonotype has only a few counts. This chain links TRBV29-1 with TRBJ2-7; 12 nucleotides line up with TRBD1. CDR3 length equals 16 residues. J lost 3 bases, V lost 6 bases, and 12 bases had no gene match. The germline CDR1 and CDR2 sequences are SQVTM and ANQGSEA. As DNA, the CDR3 is TGCAGCGTCGGGGGACAGGGGGCTAGCGGGAGCTACGAGCAGTACTTC. Translation gives CSVGGQGASGSYEQYF.

The table lists this clonotype with a few counts. This chain links TRBV20-1 with TRBJ2-7; perhaps TRBD1 as D (5 bases). The V gene lost 6 bases and the J gene lost 4 bases, with 10 bases spanning the gap. The CDR3 has 11 amino acids. Germline lookup yields CDR1 DFQATT and CDR2 SNEGSKA (reference sequence). The CDR3 DNA reads as TGCAGTGCCATAGACAGTTACGAGCAGTACTTC. This encodes CSAIDSYEQYF.

A few counts support this clonotype. This rearrangement joins TRBV4-3 to TRBJ2-5; 10 bases are shared with TRBD1. This CDR3 spans 16 amino acids. The trim removed 0 bases at V and 4 bases at J, leaving 5 bases unmatched. CDR1 and CDR2 from the germline V gene are LGHNA and YSLEER. CDR3 in DNA: TGCGCCAGCAGCCAAGAGTGGACAGGGGGGCGAGAGACCCAGTACTTC. This translates into CASSQEWTGGRETQYF.